These 3 T cell receptor beta chains share one sample of origin, sequenced in a study of T-cell reconstitution after alpha-beta-depleted transplantation in children. Using unique molecular identifiers, the investigators prepared the TCRbeta library. TCRdb re-called the PCR reads with MiXCR, one entry per CDR3 protein. The data hold fewer than 700,000 distinct CDR3 sequences, with more than 20% observed a single time. Material: PBMCs, mostly from graft donor cells, obtained 360 days after TCRalphabeta/CD19-depleted stem cell transplant. Source of these receptors: a boy younger than two who had a stem cell transplant for acute myeloid leukemia, so the T cells may come from the graft donor.

The chain links TRBV6-1 to TRBJ2-3; 9 nucleotides line up with TRBD1. Germline V gives CDR1 MNHNS, CDR2 SASEGT. The CDR3 has 15 amino acids. V was clipped by 6 bases and J by 4 bases; unmatched bases: 8. For the CDR3, the DNA is TGTGCCAGCAGGAGTCCCGGGACAGGGTCAGATACGCAGTATTTT. Translated: CASRSPGTGSDTQYF.

There are many counts of this clonotype. The V gene is TRBV5-1, the J gene TRBJ2-1, with D possibly matching TRBD1 (6 bases). Trimming took 0 bases from V and 7 from J, leaving 23 bases between them. Germline V gives CDR1 SGHRS, CDR2 YFSETQ. The length of the CDR3 is 18 residues. The CDR3: CASSLAPKTGTLTNEQFF. The CDR3 coding sequence is TGCGCCAGCAGCTTGGCCCCTAAAACAGGGACCCTAACGAATGAGCAGTTCTTC. The entire variable domain, with the rest obtained from reference TRBV5-1 and TRBJ2-1, is as follows: KAGVTQTPRYLIKTRGQQVTLSCSPISGHRSVSWYQQTPGQGLQFLFEYFSETQRNKGNFPGRFSGRQFSNSRSEMNVSTLELGDSALYLCASSLAPKTGTLTNEQFFGPGTRLTVL.

Ten or more counts support this clonotype. The gene calls are TRBV5-1 and TRBJ1-2, with D maybe TRBD1 (5 bases). The CDR3 sequence is 16 residues long. Trimming shortened V by 0 bases and J by 8 bases, and 20 bases separated the two germline ends. Looked up from germline, CDR1 is SGHRS and CDR2 is YFSETQ. The CDR3 spells CASSLGGTPPERGYTF. The CDR3 coding sequence is TGCGCCAGCAGCTTGGGAGGGACTCCCCCGGAGAGAGGCTACACCTTC.